The sequence of this TCR beta chain was determined in a study of CD8+CD57+ T cells in acquired aplastic anemia. Study overall: DNA recovered from sorted CD4+ and CD8+ cells had a mean of about 3 ug. Study-wide results and caveats: Patients and controls turned out to have around 29 CD8+ CDR3 sequences in common. CD8+ Simpson's diversity in patients was not significantly different from that in controls.

Investigators profiled TCR beta VDJ and CDR3 from genomic DNA template. One entry per CDR3 protein, called by TCRdb with MiXCR from the reads. The sample contains 110,000 or so distinct CDR3 sequences, under 60% of which appear only once. It was patients with CD8+CD57+ cell expansion by flow cytometry who were chosen for sequencing. The diagnosis in all patients was severe acquired aplastic anemia. Trimming stripped 0 bases from V and 3 bases from J, with 20 bases between. Germline loops: CDR1 DFQATT, CDR2 SNEGSKA (reference sequence). This CDR3 has 17 amino acids. Turning to this clonotype: Its specificity is unknown. This may be a read error, as it is one base from a much larger clone.

The TCR sequence derives from a human donor with aplastic anemia. Sequencing input: sorted CD4+, CD8+, or CD8+CD57+ T cells (not recorded which) from PBMCs. The chain has TRBV20-1 and TRBJ1-1; D gene uncertain. In DNA form, the CDR3 reads TGCAGTGCTAGAGATCCTGCCGTGACGGGCCGGGACACTGAAGCTTTCTTT. Amino acids: CSARDPAVTGRDTEAFF.